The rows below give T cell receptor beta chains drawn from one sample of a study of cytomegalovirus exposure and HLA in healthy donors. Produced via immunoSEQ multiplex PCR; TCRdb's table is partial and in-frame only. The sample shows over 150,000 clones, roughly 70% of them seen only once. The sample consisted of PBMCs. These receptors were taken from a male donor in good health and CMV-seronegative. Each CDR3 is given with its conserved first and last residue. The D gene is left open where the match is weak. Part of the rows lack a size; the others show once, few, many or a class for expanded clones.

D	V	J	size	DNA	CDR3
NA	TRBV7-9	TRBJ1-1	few	TGTGCCAGCAGCTTATATGGGGGGGCGAGCACTGAAGCTTTCTTT	CASSLYGGASTEAFF
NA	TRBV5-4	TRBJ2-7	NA	TGTGCCAGCAGCCTGCCGTTTCAGGGAGGCGAGCAGTACTTC	CASSLPFQGGEQYF
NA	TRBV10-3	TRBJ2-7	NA	TGTGCCATCAATTCCGAACGAAGTAGGCGGGGAAGCTACGAGCAGTACTTC	CAINSERSRRGSYEQYF
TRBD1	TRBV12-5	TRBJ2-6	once	TGTGCTAGTGGTATGGGGAACAGGGGGCGCTCTGGGGCCAACGTCCTGACTTTC	CASGMGNRGRSGANVLTF
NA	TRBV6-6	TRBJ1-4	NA	TGTGCCAGCAGCCCCCGAGGTAGAAAACTGTTTTTT	CASSPRGRKLFF
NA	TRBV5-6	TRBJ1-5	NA	TGTGCCAGCAGCTCGACAGGCCTGAATCAGCCCCAGCATTTT	CASSSTGLNQPQHF
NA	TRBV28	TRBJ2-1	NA	TGTGCCAGCAGTTTATTCCAGTCCGGAGGTGAGCAGTTCTTC	CASSLFQSGGEQFF
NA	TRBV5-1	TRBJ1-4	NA	TGCGCCAGTAATCAGGGGACGACTAATGAAAAACTGTTTTTT	CASNQGTTNEKLFF
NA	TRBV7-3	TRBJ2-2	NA	TGTGCCAGCAGCTTACGCGGGACCAACACCGGGGAGCTGTTTTTT	CASSLRGTNTGELFF
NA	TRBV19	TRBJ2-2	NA	TGTGCCAGTAGTAGGCTAGAGACCACCGGGGAGCTGTTTTTT	CASSRLETTGELFF
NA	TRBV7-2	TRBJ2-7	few	TGTGCCAGCAGCCCACTAGCCCCGGGCGAGCAGTACTTC	CASSPLAPGEQYF
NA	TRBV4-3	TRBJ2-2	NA	TGCGCCAGCAGCCAAGAATGGGCTACGGGGGAGCTGTTTTTT	CASSQEWATGELFF
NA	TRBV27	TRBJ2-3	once	TGTGCCAGCAGTTTAAACAGAGCTACGCAGTATTTT	CASSLNRATQYF
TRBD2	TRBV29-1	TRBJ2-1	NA	TGCAGCGTTGCGGCTAGCGGGAGCTCCTACAATGAGCAGTTCTTC	CSVAASGSSYNEQFF
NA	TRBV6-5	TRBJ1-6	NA	TGTGCCAGCAGTTACGCAGGGATTTCACCCCTCCACTTT	CASSYAGISPLHF
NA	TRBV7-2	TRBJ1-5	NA	TGTGCCAGCAGCTTATATTCAGGGCAGCCCCAGCATTTT	CASSLYSGQPQHF
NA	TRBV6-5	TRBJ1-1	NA	TGTGCCAGCAGCAGAGGGTCATCCAACACTGAAGCTTTCTTT	CASSRGSSNTEAFF
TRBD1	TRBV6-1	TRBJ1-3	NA	TGTGCCAGCAGTGAAAGACAGGGCTCTGGAAACACCATATATTTT	CASSERQGSGNTIYF
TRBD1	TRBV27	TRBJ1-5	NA	TGTGCCAGCGCAGACAGGGATTACAATCAGCCCCAGCATTTT	CASADRDYNQPQHF
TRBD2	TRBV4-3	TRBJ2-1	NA	TGCGCCAGCAGCCATGGACTAGCGAGGGATGAGCAGTTCTTC	CASSHGLARDEQFF
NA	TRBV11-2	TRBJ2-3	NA	TGTGCCAGCAGCCCAACAGGGATTACAGATACGCAGTATTTT	CASSPTGITDTQYF
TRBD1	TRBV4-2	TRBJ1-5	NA	TGTGCCAGCAGCCAGCACCACACGACAGGGGTCGGGAGCAATCAGCCCCAGCATTTT	CASSQHHTTGVGSNQPQHF
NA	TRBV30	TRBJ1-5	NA	TGTGCCTGGAGTGTACCAGGGGTGAGGAGCAATCAGCCCCAGCATTTT	CAWSVPGVRSNQPQHF
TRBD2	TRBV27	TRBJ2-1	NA	TGTGCCAGCAGTCCCCCGGCCGGGACTAGCGGGTATGGGCAGTTCTTC	CASSPPAGTSGYGQFF
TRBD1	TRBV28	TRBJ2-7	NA	TGTGCCAGCAGTCTCCGGGACAGCTCCTACGAGCAGTACTTC	CASSLRDSSYEQYF
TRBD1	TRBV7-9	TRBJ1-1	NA	TGTGCCAGCAGCACAAGGGGGCAACGAACTGAAGCTTTCTTT	CASSTRGQRTEAFF
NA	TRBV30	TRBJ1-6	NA	TGTGCCTGGAGTGTGGGGAGTTCACCCCTCCACTTT	CAWSVGSSPLHF
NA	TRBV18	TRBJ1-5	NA	TGTGCCAGCTCCCCCTATCGGGAACAGCCCCAGCATTTT	CASSPYREQPQHF
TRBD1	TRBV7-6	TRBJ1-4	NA	TGTGCCAGCAGCTCCGGGACAGGGGAACAAAAACTGTTTTTT	CASSSGTGEQKLFF
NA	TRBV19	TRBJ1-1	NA	TGTGCCAGTAGTATTGAGGAGTACACTGAAGCTTTCTTT	CASSIEEYTEAFF
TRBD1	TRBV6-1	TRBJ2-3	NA	TGTGCCAGCAGTGACCGACTGGGGGACAGGGGAGCAGATACGCAGTATTTT	CASSDRLGDRGADTQYF
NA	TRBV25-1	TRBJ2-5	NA	TGTGCCAGCAGTGTCCCCCCTCAAGAGACCCAGTACTTC	CASSVPPQETQYF
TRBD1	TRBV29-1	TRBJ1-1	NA	TGCAGCCCAACAGGGGGGATGAACACTGAAGCTTTCTTT	CSPTGGMNTEAFF
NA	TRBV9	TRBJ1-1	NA	TGTGCCAGCAGCGGCAACCGGGACGGGGACATGAACACTGAAGCTTTCTTT	CASSGNRDGDMNTEAFF
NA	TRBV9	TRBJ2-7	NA	TGTGCCAGCAGCGCTACAGGGATGGGATACGAGCAGTACTTC	CASSATGMGYEQYF
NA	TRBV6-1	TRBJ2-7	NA	TGTGCCAGCAGTTACGAGAGCGAGCAGTACTTC	CASSYESEQYF